The clone carrying this TCR beta chain was seen a few times. These data belong to a study of T-cell memory formation after mild COVID-19. This CDR3 is 13 amino acids long. V lost 0 bases, J lost 6 bases, and 8 bases lay in between. Germline CDR1 MGHRA, CDR2 YSYEKL. UMIs and sample barcodes were carried by the TCR alpha and TCR beta cDNA libraries that 5'RACE produced using constant-segment primers. TCRdb used MiXCR to reprocess the 5' RACE reads, holding one entry per CDR3 protein. The sample includes 450,000 to 650,000 distinct CDR3 sequences, roughly 20% seen only once; the top ten take around an eighth.

Material: PBMCs or a T cell subset sorted from them (not recorded which). This TCR was sampled from an adult woman who had mild COVID-19 (a few samples of this study predate the infection). Cell type and time point are not known. The chain carries TRBV4-1 and TRBJ1-1, with D unclear. The CDR3 protein is CASSQEESPEAFF. In DNA form, the CDR3 reads TGCGCCAGCAGCCAAGAGGAATCCCCTGAAGCTTTCTTT.